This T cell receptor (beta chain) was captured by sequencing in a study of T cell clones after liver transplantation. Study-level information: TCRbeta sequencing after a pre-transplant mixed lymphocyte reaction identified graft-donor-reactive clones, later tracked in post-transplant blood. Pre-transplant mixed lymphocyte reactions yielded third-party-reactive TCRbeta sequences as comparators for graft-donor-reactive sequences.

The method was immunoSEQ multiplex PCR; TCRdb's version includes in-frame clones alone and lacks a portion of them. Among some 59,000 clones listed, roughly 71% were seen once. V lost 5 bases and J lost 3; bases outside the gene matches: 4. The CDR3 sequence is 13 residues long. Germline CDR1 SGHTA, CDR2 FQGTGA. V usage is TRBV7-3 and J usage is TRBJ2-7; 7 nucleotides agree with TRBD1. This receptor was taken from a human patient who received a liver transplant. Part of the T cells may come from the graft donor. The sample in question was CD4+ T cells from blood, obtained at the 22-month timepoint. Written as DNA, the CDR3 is TGTGCCAGCAGCAGAGGGGGCGGCTACGAGCAGTACTTC. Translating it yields CASSRGGGYEQYF. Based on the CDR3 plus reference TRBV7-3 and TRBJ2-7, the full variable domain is GAGVSQTPSNKVTEKGKYVELRCDPISGHTALYWYRQSLGQGPEFLIYFQGTGAADDSGLPNDRFFAVRPEGSVSTLKIQRTERGDSAVYLCASSRGGGYEQYFGPGTRLTVT.